The 17 T cell receptor beta chains below come from one sample, sequenced in a study of T cell changes during pregnancy in multiple sclerosis. Method: immunoSEQ multiplex PCR; TCRdb's copy keeps in-frame clones and lacks some. Among some 70,000 clones, roughly nine tenths were seen once, and the ten largest hold 0.65% to 0.9%. This material consisted of peripheral blood, taken in the second trimester of pregnancy. Source of these receptors: a female donor with multiple sclerosis, enrolled in a pregnancy study.

This clone was observed a single time. The V and J genes are TRBV4-2 and TRBJ2-7; weak D call: TRBD2 (7 bases). This CDR3 comprises 15 residues. The germline V and J ends were trimmed by 1 base and 3 bases, with 13 bases remaining between them. In germline, CDR1 is LGHNA, CDR2 YNFKEQ. Here the CDR3 reads CASSQAGGGIYEQYF. The DNA for the CDR3 is TGTGCCAGCAGCCAAGCTGGGGGGGGCATCTACGAGCAGTACTTC.

The chain uses TRBV6-1 and TRBJ2-5; tentative D call: TRBD1 (8 bases). The CDR3 sequence is 15 residues long. The germline V and J ends were trimmed by 0 bases and 7 bases, with 15 bases remaining between them. Germline V lookup: CDR1 MNHNS, CDR2 SASEGT. For the CDR3, the DNA is TGTGCCAGCAGTGAAGCACAGGGGGGGATCGGGACCCAGTACTTC. Translation gives CASSEAQGGIGTQYF.

This chain connects TRBV5-4 to TRBJ1-1; D gene unclear. V dropped 0 bases and J dropped 0 bases, with 9 bases sitting between them. CDR1 is SGHNT, CDR2 YYREEE, per germline (reference sequence). CDR3 length equals 15 residues. DNA for the CDR3: TGTGCCAGCAGCTTGGCAGGCACACTGAACACTGAAGCTTTCTTT. The encoded protein is CASSLAGTLNTEAFF.

CDR3 sequence: CAVHSGETQYF. The CDR3 DNA reads TGTGCCGTCCACTCGGGGGAGACCCAGTACTTC. The V gene is TRBV27, the J gene TRBJ2-5; D is perhaps TRBD2 (5 bases). V lost 11 bases to trimming and J lost 5 bases, with 12 bases between them. CDR1 MNHEY and CDR2 SMNVEV come from the germline V gene (reference sequence). This CDR3 has 11 residues.

The chain links TRBV2 to TRBJ2-5; TRBD2 agrees at 13 bases. The length of the CDR3 is 14 residues. Germline V gene sequence: CDR1 SNHLY, CDR2 FYNNEI. Losses at the gene ends were 6 bases for V and 2 bases for J; bases not matched to a gene: 0. CDR3 sequence reads: CASRLAGGQETQYF. CDR3 bases: TGTGCCAGCAGACTAGCGGGGGGGCAAGAGACCCAGTACTTC.

This chain joins TRBV19 and TRBJ1-1; D call uncertain. The V end lost 7 bases, the J end lost 0 bases, and 12 bases lay between the germline ends. The CDR3 runs to 14 residues. The germline V gene has CDR1 LNHDA and CDR2 SQIVND (reference sequence). CDR3 in DNA: TGTGCCAGTACATTATCGGTTCTGAACACTGAAGCTTTCTTT. This encodes CASTLSVLNTEAFF.

The chain joins TRBV6-5 to TRBJ2-1; 9 bases line up with TRBD1. The germline V gene has CDR1 MNHEY and CDR2 SVGAGI. The CDR3 length is 14 residues. The trim removed 9 bases at V and 7 bases at J, leaving 10 bases unmatched. The CDR3 DNA sequence: TGTGCCAGGGGCGCGGGACAGGGAAATAATGAGCAGTTCTTC. This gives the protein CARGAGQGNNEQFF.

This clone showed up just once. The chain employs TRBV9 and TRBJ1-1; D perhaps matches TRBD1 (6 bases). Germline CDR1 is SGDLS and CDR2 is YYNGEE. This CDR3 has 13 residues. V gave up 2 bases and J gave up 3 bases, with 8 bases separating them. CDR3 nucleotides: TGTGCCAGCAGCGTCAGGGGCGACACTGAAGCTTTCTTT. Translation gives CASSVRGDTEAFF.

This chain uses TRBV10-1 with TRBJ2-2; D remains unclear. This CDR3 region has 16 residues. The V and J ends lost 2 bases and 2 bases respectively, with 12 bases between them. CDR1 and CDR2 (germline): WNHNN, SYGVQD (reference sequence). Here the CDR3 DNA reads TGCGCCAGCAGTGAGCATGTGCGGAACAACACCGGGGAGCTGTTTTTT. Its protein product is CASSEHVRNNTGELFF.

The chain uses TRBV7-8 and TRBJ2-1; 7 bases map to TRBD1. The germline V gene encodes CDR1 SGHVS and CDR2 FQNEAQ. CDR3 length equals 15 residues. The J segment lost 2 bases and the V segment lost 5 bases, leaving 6 bases of the junction unmatched. CDR3 bases: TGTGCCAGCAGCGAACCGGGACAGACCTACAATGAGCAGTTCTTC. Its protein product is CASSEPGQTYNEQFF. Looking up the rest from reference TRBV7-8 and TRBJ2-1 gives the full variable domain: GAGVSQSPRYKVAKRGQDVALRCDPISGHVSLFWYQQALGQGPEFLTYFQNEAQLDKSGLPSDRFFAERPEGSVSTLKIQRTQQEDSAVYLCASSEPGQTYNEQFFGPGTRLTVL.

The V call is TRBV6-5, the J call TRBJ2-5, with TRBD1 as a possible D gene (5 bases). Trimming cost V 6 bases and J 3 bases, with 11 bases left between them. CDR3 length: 13 amino acids. Germline V lookup: CDR1 MNHEY, CDR2 SVGAGI. CDR3 amino acids: CASRNSGKETQYF. As DNA, the CDR3 is TGTGCCAGCAGAAACTCAGGGAAAGAGACCCAGTACTTC.

The chain combines TRBV4-3 with TRBJ2-6; D is unresolved. CDR3 length equals 17 residues. Between the trimmed V and J ends, which lost 1 base and 0 bases, there was a span of 10 bases. The V gene's germline CDR1 is LGHNA and CDR2 YSLEER. The CDR3, as DNA: TGCGCCAGCAGCCAAGGTGCACGAGTCTCTGGGGCCAACGTCCTGACTTTC. Residues: CASSQGARVSGANVLTF.

This chain connects TRBV6-6 to TRBJ1-1; unclear D gene. The germline gives CDR1 MNHNY, CDR2 SVGAGI (reference sequence). The length of the CDR3 is 14 residues. The V end was cut by 0 bases, the J end by 5 bases, with 10 bases between. CDR3 sequence reads: CASSYSNSVTEAFF. Here the CDR3 DNA reads TGTGCCAGCAGTTACTCGAACAGTGTTACTGAAGCTTTCTTT.

The chain couples TRBV7-8 to TRBJ2-7, with TRBD1 identical over 9 bases. V shed 8 bases, J shed 4 bases, and the junction held 15 bases outside the gene matches. CDR1 and CDR2 from the germline V gene are SGHVS and FQNEAQ. The CDR3 length is 16 residues. The CDR3 DNA sequence: TGTGCCAGCTGGGGGACAGGGCGGTCTCAGGGATACGAGCAGTACTTC. Its translation: CASWGTGRSQGYEQYF.

The table lists this clone with a count of one. The V and J genes are TRBV7-9 and TRBJ2-1, with D perhaps matching TRBD2 (7 bases). The germline V and J ends were trimmed by 1 base and 0 bases, with 10 bases remaining between them. In germline, CDR1 is SEHNR, CDR2 FQNEAQ (reference sequence). The CDR3 contains 16 residues. The CDR3 DNA is TGTGCCAGCAGCTTAGGAGGGGGGGCCTCCTACAATGAGCAGTTCTTC. Protein: CASSLGGGASYNEQFF.

The chain uses TRBV6-5 and TRBJ2-2, with 11 bases matching TRBD2. CDR1 and CDR2 from the germline V gene are MNHEY and SVGAGI. Trimming took 0 bases from V and 10 from J; bases not matched to a gene: 4. The CDR3 has 15 amino acids. The CDR3 DNA follows: TGTGCCAGCAGTTACTCTAGCGGGGGGGCCGAGGAGCTGTTTTTT. It encodes CASSYSSGGAEELFF.

The table lists this clone with a count of one. The rearrangement links TRBV11-1 to TRBJ1-1; D not certain. CDR1 and CDR2 from the germline V gene are SGHAT and FQDESV (reference sequence). The ends were cut back, 3 bases at V and 2 bases at J, with 10 bases in the middle. CDR3 length: 14 residues. The DNA for the CDR3 is TGTGCCAGCAGCTTGGGCCAGCTAAACACTGAAGCTTTCTTT. The encoded protein is CASSLGQLNTEAFF.